One sample yielded the 24 T cell receptor beta chains listed below, sequenced in a study of shared clonotypes between healthy human individuals. Profiled with immunoSEQ multiplex PCR; TCRdb holds only in-frame clones, not every one. In the table there are 2 million to 2.5 million clones, 80% to 95% of which are singletons. Sequenced: naive CD4+ T cells from PBMCs. As to subset: CD45RA+ positively selected. The source is a man aged 18 to 29 in good health. Some clones in this sample may be carry-over from other donors' samples.

The chain has TRBV28 and TRBJ1-2; D perhaps matches TRBD1 (6 bases). The V and J ends lost 6 bases and 5 bases respectively, with 19 bases between them. Germline values: CDR1 MDHEN, CDR2 SYDVKM. The CDR3 runs to 15 residues. The CDR3 DNA is TGTGCCAGCAGCTCCCCGGGTGGGGGCCATTATGGCTACACCTTC. Translating it yields CASSSPGGGHYGYTF.

Only one count was recorded for this clone. The chain joins TRBV5-6 to TRBJ2-3, with 8 nucleotides matching TRBD2. The germline gives CDR1 SGHDT, CDR2 YYEEEE. V trimming: 4 bases; J trimming: 1 base; junction bases outside the gene matches: 2. The length of the CDR3 is 14 residues. The CDR3 region has the DNA TGTGCCAGCAGCACGGGACTAGGCACAGATACGCAGTATTTT. Encoded protein: CASSTGLGTDTQYF.

This chain connects TRBV9 to TRBJ1-3, with D perhaps matching TRBD1 (6 bases). Per the germline V gene, CDR1 is SGDLS and CDR2 is YYNGEE. This CDR3 spans 16 amino acids. Trimming took 3 bases from V and 0 from J, leaving 13 bases between them. The CDR3 coding sequence is TGTGCCAGCAGCGGTCGGGGGCTGAGCTCTGGAAACACCATATATTTT. Translating gives CASSGRGLSSGNTIYF.

The chain joins TRBV5-1 to TRBJ1-1; D is unclear. Germline lookup yields CDR1 SGHRS and CDR2 YFSETQ. V was clipped by 0 bases and J by 2 bases, with 14 bases between them. The CDR3 runs to 16 residues. In nucleotides, the CDR3 is TGCGCCAGCAGCTTGGGGGGAGGTCGTTCTAACACTGAAGCTTTCTTT. Protein: CASSLGGGRSNTEAFF.

This clone was found a few times. Other DNA variants within this sample encode the same CDR3. This CDR3 reads CASSPLGGDTGELFF. CDR3 nucleotides: TGTGCCAGCAGCCCCCTTGGGGGCGACACCGGGGAGCTGTTTTTT. This chain joins TRBV7-9 and TRBJ2-2; D may be TRBD1 (6 bases). The germline V and J ends were trimmed by 5 bases and 3 bases, with 13 bases remaining between them. Germline V gene lookup returns CDR1 SEHNR and CDR2 FQNEAQ (reference sequence). The CDR3 extends over 15 amino acids.

With respect to this clone: This same CDR3 is encoded by further DNA sequences in the sample. This CDR3 is CASSFGRYSNQPQHF. The CDR3 nucleotides are TGTGCCAGCAGTTTTGGCAGGTATAGCAATCAGCCCCAGCATTTT. The genes are TRBV28 and TRBJ1-5; D unresolved. The germline gives CDR1 MDHEN, CDR2 SYDVKM. The CDR3 runs to 15 residues. The V end lost 3 bases, the J end lost 0 bases, and 9 bases lay between the germline ends.

The V gene is TRBV6-5, the J gene TRBJ2-7; a weak D match, TRBD2 (5 bases). V lost 6 bases and J lost 0, with 12 bases in between. The V gene's germline CDR1 is MNHEY and CDR2 SVGAGI. The CDR3 has 14 amino acids. The CDR3: CASRAFGSSYEQYF. CDR3 bases: TGTGCCAGCAGGGCCTTTGGGAGCTCCTACGAGCAGTACTTC.

The V gene is TRBV6-1, the J gene TRBJ1-2, with D uncertain. The CDR3 loop spans 15 amino acids. Germline values: CDR1 MNHNS, CDR2 SASEGT. Deletions cut 6 bases from V and 1 base from J, with 15 bases between. CDR3 bases: TGTGCCAGCAGGGGGAGCGAGCTGGGTAACTATGGCTACACCTTC. This sequence encodes CASRGSELGNYGYTF.

In its sample, this clone was seen once. V gene TRBV28 combines with J gene TRBJ2-7; 9 nucleotides match TRBD1. The germline CDR1 and CDR2 sequences are MDHEN and SYDVKM. This CDR3 is built from 15 residues. Losses at the gene ends were 6 bases for V and 5 bases for J; bases not matched to a gene: 11. This chain's CDR3 is CASSNLRTGVHEQYF. CDR3 DNA: TGTGCCAGCAGCAACCTAAGGACAGGGGTCCACGAGCAGTACTTC.

The chain uses TRBV28 and TRBJ2-1; TRBD1 is a possible D gene (6 bases). The germline V and J ends were trimmed by 4 bases and 0 bases, with 16 bases remaining between them. The CDR3 runs to 17 residues. From germline, CDR1 is MDHEN and CDR2 SYDVKM. CDR3 nucleotide sequence: TGTGCCAGCAGTTCTCCCGGTACGGGACACTCCTACAATGAGCAGTTCTTC. Its protein is CASSSPGTGHSYNEQFF.

In nucleotides, the CDR3 is TGCGCCAGCAGCGAGGTGGGGCGCCGAGGGGAGACCCAGTACTTC. Translation: CASSEVGRRGETQYF. The V gene is TRBV4-1, the J gene TRBJ2-5; tentatively, D is TRBD1 or TRBD2 (5 bases each). Germline V gives CDR1 MGHRA, CDR2 YSYEKL. The CDR3 length is 15 residues. Trimming cost V 5 bases and J 5 bases, with 18 bases left between them.

The CDR3 DNA reads TGTGCCAGCAGCTTGGGGACAGGGCTTGATCAGCCCCAGCATTTT. The encoded protein is CASSLGTGLDQPQHF. The J gene is TRBJ1-5, the V gene TRBV7-2; TRBD1 aligns across 9 bases. Germline CDR1 and CDR2: SGHTA and FQGNSA. The CDR3 extends over 15 amino acids. J was trimmed by 5 bases and V by 3 bases; bases with no gene match: 5.

This clone appeared once. This specimen includes other DNA sequences encoding the same CDR3. This chain links TRBV5-4 with TRBJ2-3; D may be TRBD2 (6 bases). This CDR3 has 14 residues. V shed 2 bases and J shed 1 base, with 8 bases lying between them. CDR1 is SGHNT, CDR2 YYREEE, per germline (reference sequence). The CDR3 bases are TGTGCCAGCAGCTTCGGGGGTCGCACAGATACGCAGTATTTT. Protein sequence: CASSFGGRTDTQYF.

With regard to this clone: Within the sample, other DNA sequences also encode this same CDR3. The genes are TRBV18 and TRBJ1-5; TRBD1 is a possible D gene (6 bases). The CDR3 contains 14 residues. Trimming removed 3 bases from V and 7 bases from J, with 13 bases in between. In germline, CDR1 is KGHSH, CDR2 LQKENI. CDR3: CASSPGGGAQPQHF. The CDR3 nucleotides read TGTGCCAGCTCACCGGGAGGGGGGGCCCAGCCCCAGCATTTT.

In DNA, the CDR3 is TGTGCCAGCAGTTGGTACCCTAGCGGGGGGCCCTACGAGCAGTACTTC. This gives the protein CASSWYPSGGPYEQYF. The genes are TRBV7-2 and TRBJ2-7; 11 bases are a match to TRBD2. The junction had 9 bases not matched to a gene; V was cut back by 6 bases and J by 2 bases. The CDR3 sequence is 16 residues long. Germline CDR1 SGHTA, CDR2 FQGNSA.

V gene TRBV28 combines with J gene TRBJ1-5; the D is unclear. CDR1 is MDHEN, CDR2 SYDVKM, per germline. The length of the CDR3 is 15 residues. Trimming shortened V by 3 bases and J by 1 base, and 10 bases separated the two germline ends. The CDR3 region has the DNA TGTGCCAGCAGTTTCCGCCGGACCAGCAATCAGCCCCAGCATTTT. This sequence encodes CASSFRRTSNQPQHF.

V is TRBV5-1 and J is TRBJ2-1; the match to TRBD2 covers 10 bases. V dropped 7 bases and J dropped 10; count of bases not matched to a gene: 23. CDR1 SGHRS and CDR2 YFSETQ come from the germline V gene. The length of the CDR3 is 18 residues. The CDR3 region is CASPGDGTSKREGREQFF. The CDR3 DNA reads TGCGCCAGCCCGGGCGACGGGACATCTAAGCGGGAGGGCCGGGAGCAGTTCTTC.

Only one count was recorded for this clone. J is TRBJ2-1 and V is TRBV2, with 12 nucleotides matching TRBD2. Trimming cost V 6 bases and J 5 bases; bases outside gene matches: 8. The CDR3 is 16 amino acids. Germline loops: CDR1 SNHLY, CDR2 FYNNEI. CDR3 sequence (DNA): TGTGCCAGCAGGGGATCTAGGACTAGCGGGAACAATGAGCAGTTCTTC. Amino acids: CASRGSRTSGNNEQFF.

The chain joins TRBV4-3 to TRBJ2-5; TRBD1 might be the D (5 bases). Trimming pared 4 bases from V and 1 base from J, leaving 13 bases between. The CDR3 is 15 amino acids. Germline V gene sequence: CDR1 LGHNA, CDR2 YSLEER. CDR3 in amino acids: CASSRRAATQETQYF. CDR3 DNA sequence: TGCGCCAGCAGCCGCAGGGCGGCTACCCAAGAGACCCAGTACTTC.

The chain combines TRBV29-1 with TRBJ2-5; 7 nucleotides match TRBD1. V shed 0 bases and J 5 bases; nucleotides not matched to a gene: 6. CDR3 length equals 14 residues. Germline V gene sequence: CDR1 SQVTM, CDR2 ANQGSEA. The CDR3 reads CSVEERQGRETQYF. CDR3 coding DNA: TGCAGCGTTGAAGAGCGACAGGGCCGGGAGACCCAGTACTTC.

The V gene is TRBV27, the J gene TRBJ1-1; unclear D gene. CDR3 size: 14 residues. CDR1 is MNHEY, CDR2 SMNVEV, per germline (reference sequence). Trimming stripped 6 bases from V and 1 base from J, with 12 bases between. CDR3 region: CASRQLGGNTEAFF. The CDR3 DNA sequence: TGTGCCAGCAGGCAACTGGGAGGGAACACTGAAGCTTTCTTT.

V gene TRBV27 combines with J gene TRBJ2-7, with TRBD1 as a possible D gene (7 bases). The CDR3 consists of 17 residues. V was cut by 6 bases and J by 2 bases, with 23 bases left in between. CDR1 is MNHEY, CDR2 SMNVEV, per germline (reference sequence). The CDR3 reads CASRVQFQGGSPYEQYF. Here the CDR3 DNA reads TGTGCCAGCAGAGTCCAATTCCAGGGGGGATCTCCCTACGAGCAGTACTTC.

The rearrangement uses TRBV9 and TRBJ1-4, with D unclear. The germline V gene encodes CDR1 SGDLS and CDR2 YYNGEE. The germline V and J ends were trimmed by 7 bases and 5 bases, with 9 bases remaining between them. The CDR3 spans 12 residues. The CDR3 nucleotides read TGTGCCAGCGGCAGGATAAATGAAAAACTGTTTTTT. Its translation is CASGRINEKLFF.

The chain uses TRBV19 and TRBJ1-1; D call uncertain. The V gene's germline CDR1 is LNHDA and CDR2 SQIVND (reference sequence). The length of the CDR3 is 14 residues. V shed 4 bases and J shed 4 bases, with 13 bases lying between them. CDR3 region: CASSTDLSPTEAFF. The CDR3 region has the DNA TGTGCCAGTAGTACGGACTTATCGCCCACTGAAGCTTTCTTT.